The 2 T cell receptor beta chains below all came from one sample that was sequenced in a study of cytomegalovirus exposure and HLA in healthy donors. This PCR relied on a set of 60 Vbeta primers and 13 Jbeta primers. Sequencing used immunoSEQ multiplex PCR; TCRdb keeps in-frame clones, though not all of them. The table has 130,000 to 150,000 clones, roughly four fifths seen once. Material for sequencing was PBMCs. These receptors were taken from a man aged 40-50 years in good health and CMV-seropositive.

The CDR3 coding sequence is TGCGCCAGCAGTTTTCAGGGCCCGGGTACTGAAGCTTTCTTT. Encoded protein: CASSFQGPGTEAFF. The gene calls are TRBV5-1 and TRBJ1-1, with a possible D match to TRBD1 (5 bases). This CDR3 is 14 amino acids long. Between the trimmed V and J ends, which lost 5 bases and 5 bases, there was a span of 16 bases. Germline V lookup: CDR1 SGHRS, CDR2 YFSETQ.

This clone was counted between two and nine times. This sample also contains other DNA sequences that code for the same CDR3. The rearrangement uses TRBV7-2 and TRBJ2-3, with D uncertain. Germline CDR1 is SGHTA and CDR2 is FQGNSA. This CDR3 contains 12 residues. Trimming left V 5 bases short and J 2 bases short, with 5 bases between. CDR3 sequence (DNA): TGTGCCAGCAGCCTATACACAGATACGCAGTATTTT. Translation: CASSLYTDTQYF. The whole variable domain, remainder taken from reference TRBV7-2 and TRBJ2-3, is GAGVSQSPSNKVTEKGKDVELRCDPISGHTALYWYRQSLGQGLEFLIYFQGNSAPDKSGLPSDRFSAERTGGSVSTLTIQRTQQEDSAVYLCASSLYTDTQYFGPGTRLTVL.